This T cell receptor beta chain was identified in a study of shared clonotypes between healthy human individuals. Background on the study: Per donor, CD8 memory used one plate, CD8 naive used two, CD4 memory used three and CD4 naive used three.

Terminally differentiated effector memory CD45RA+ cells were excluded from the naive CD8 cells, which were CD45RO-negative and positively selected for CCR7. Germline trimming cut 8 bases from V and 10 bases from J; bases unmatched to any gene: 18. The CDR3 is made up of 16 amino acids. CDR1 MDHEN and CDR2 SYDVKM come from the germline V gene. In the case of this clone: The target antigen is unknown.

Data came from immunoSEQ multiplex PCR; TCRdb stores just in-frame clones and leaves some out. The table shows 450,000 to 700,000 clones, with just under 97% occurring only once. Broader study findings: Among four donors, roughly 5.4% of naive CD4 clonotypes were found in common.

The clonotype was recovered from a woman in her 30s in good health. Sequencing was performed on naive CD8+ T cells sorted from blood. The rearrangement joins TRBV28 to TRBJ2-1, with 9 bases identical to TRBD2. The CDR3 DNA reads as TGTGCCAGCGGATTTTTAGGCGGGAGGGCAGGAGTCGAGCAGTTCTTC. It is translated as CASGFLGGRAGVEQFF. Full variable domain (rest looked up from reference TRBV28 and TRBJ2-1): DVKVTQSSRYLVKRTGEKVFLECVQDMDHENMFWYRQDPGLGLRLIYFSYDVKMKEKGDIPEGYSVSREKKERFSLILESASTNQTSMYLCASGFLGGRAGVEQFFGPGTRLTVL.